One and the same sample provided the 10 T cell receptor beta chains below, sequenced in a study of STAT5B mutations in CD4+ large granular lymphocyte leukemia. Profiled with immunoSEQ multiplex PCR; TCRdb holds only in-frame clones, not every one. The table shows around 31,000 clones, with approximately 70% occurring only once. Sequencing was carried out using CD4+ T cells from blood buffy coats. These receptors originate from a human donor in good health.

This sequence joins TRBV10-2 and TRBJ1-4; no reliable D call. The CDR3 runs to 15 residues. CDR1 and CDR2 from the germline V gene are WSHSY and SAAADI. Trimming left V 0 bases short and J 3 bases short, with 8 bases between. CDR3 loop: CASSESRQSNEKLFF. The CDR3 region has the DNA TGCGCCAGCAGTGAGTCCCGCCAGTCTAATGAAAAACTGTTTTTT.

This clone has only a few counts. The V call is TRBV30, the J call TRBJ1-1; possibly TRBD1 for D (6 bases). Trimming cost V 3 bases and J 4 bases, with 9 bases left between them. The CDR3 runs to 12 residues. Germline CDR1 GTSNPN, CDR2 SVGIG (reference sequence). The chain's CDR3 is CAWRQGSTEAFF. The CDR3 DNA sequence: TGTGCCTGGAGACAGGGTAGCACTGAAGCTTTCTTT.

The gene calls are TRBV6-5 and TRBJ1-2; TRBD1 might be the D (5 bases). Germline lookup yields CDR1 MNHEY and CDR2 SVGAGI. Trimming cost V 4 bases and J 8 bases, with 20 bases left between them. CDR3 length: 15 amino acids. Here the CDR3 DNA reads TGTGCCAGCAGTTCTTTTTTAAGGGGTCCGGGAGGCTACACCTTC. This translates into CASSSFLRGPGGYTF.

This clone was seen more than once but under ten times. The genes are TRBV7-2 and TRBJ2-1, with D maybe TRBD2 (6 bases). The ends were cut back, 2 bases at V and 2 bases at J, with 10 bases in the middle. The CDR3 covers 15 residues. CDR1 and CDR2 (germline): SGHTA, FQGNSA. CDR3 protein: CASSLYAGTYNEQFF. DNA for the CDR3: TGTGCCAGCAGCTTATACGCGGGGACCTACAATGAGCAGTTCTTC.

In this sample, this clone turned up once. The chain employs TRBV7-2 and TRBJ2-5, with unresolved D. CDR1 and CDR2 (germline): SGHTA, FQGNSA. V gave up 5 bases and J gave up 1 base, with 2 bases separating them. There are 11 residues in the CDR3. The CDR3 region is CASSIQETQYF. CDR3 sequence (DNA): TGTGCCAGCAGCATCCAAGAGACCCAGTACTTC.

This chain joins TRBV5-1 and TRBJ1-4; tentatively, D is TRBD1 (5 bases). This CDR3 spans 15 amino acids. Germline assignment: CDR1 SGHRS and CDR2 YFSETQ. The V gene lost 1 base and the J gene lost 5 bases, with 12 bases spanning the gap. The CDR3 spells CASSLLQGENEKLFF. CDR3 nucleotides: TGCGCCAGCAGCTTGCTGCAGGGTGAGAATGAAAAACTGTTTTTT.

V gene TRBV27 combines with J gene TRBJ2-3; D call uncertain. The CDR3 covers 11 residues. The germline V gene encodes CDR1 MNHEY and CDR2 SMNVEV (reference sequence). With 6 bases removed from V and 2 bases from J, the gap between germline ends came to 3 bases. The CDR3 region is CASSTTDTQYF. DNA for the CDR3: TGTGCCAGCAGCACCACAGATACGCAGTATTTT.

Comment on this clone: Its ends do not fully match the called genes, so a read error is possible. This sequence joins TRBV7-7 and TRBJ2-2, with 7 bases lining up with TRBD1. This CDR3 spans 14 amino acids. CDR1 and CDR2 (germline): SSHAT, FNYEAQ (reference sequence). Written as DNA, the CDR3 is TGTGCTAGCAGCCTGGGACAGAGCACCGGGGAGCTGTTTTTT. This translates into CASSLGQSTGELFF. Drawing the rest from reference TRBV7-7 and TRBJ2-2, the complete variable domain is GAGVSQSPRYKVTKRGQDVTLRCDPISSHATLYWYQQALGQGPEFLTYFNYEAQPDKSGLPSDRFSAERPEGSISTLTIQRTEQRDSAMYRCASSLGQSTGELFFGEGSRLTVL.

This clone was seen more than once but under ten times. The J gene is TRBJ1-4, the V gene TRBV5-6; tentative D call: TRBD1 (5 bases). This CDR3 has 19 amino acids. The V and J ends lost 2 bases and 8 bases respectively, with 28 bases between them. The germline gives CDR1 SGHDT, CDR2 YYEEEE. The CDR3 sequence is CASSFGGQFDYGVQEKLFF. CDR3 sequence (DNA): TGTGCCAGCAGCTTTGGAGGACAATTCGACTACGGGGTTCAGGAAAAACTGTTTTTT.

This clone was seen more than once but under ten times. V gene TRBV7-9 combines with J gene TRBJ1-5; no definite D call. This CDR3 spans 12 amino acids. CDR1 and CDR2 (germline): SEHNR, FQNEAQ (reference sequence). The V end lost 5 bases, the J end lost 3 bases, and 5 bases lay between the germline ends. Written as DNA, the CDR3 is TGTGCCAGCAGCCTGCCCAATCAGCCCCAGCATTTT. Protein product: CASSLPNQPQHF.